This T cell receptor (beta chain) emerged from a study of blood T cells in healthy people across ages. Alongside a J-beta primer mix, a sample-barcoded 5' primer served in a second PCR lasting roughly 7 to 11 cycles. TCRdb independently ran MiXCR on the 5' RACE reads; one entry per CDR3 protein. The sample gives approximately 1,100,000 distinct CDR3 sequences, under 45% of which show up once; approximately 19% is in the top ten. Germline trimming cut 0 bases from V and 4 bases from J; bases unmatched to any gene: 8. Per germline, CDR1 LNHNV and CDR2 YYDKDF (reference sequence). The CDR3 runs to 18 residues.

The receptor was isolated from an older woman in good health. Sequenced: blood. The V and J genes are TRBV15 and TRBJ2-3; 12 bases map to TRBD2. This CDR3 reads CATSRDLPTSGSSDTQYF. The CDR3 DNA sequence: TGTGCCACCAGCAGAGATCTCCCGACTAGCGGGAGCTCAGATACGCAGTATTTT.